This TCR beta chain originates from a study of blood T cell repertoires in COVID-19. Study context: Collection of acute and convalescent COVID-19 samples took place in the United States, Italy and Spain. The cDNA or gDNA used as material had been derived from T cells, B-cell-depleted T cells, or PBMCs.

Under the authors' procedure: Quantification of nucleated cells was approximated via reference gene primer amplification. TCRdb's copy holds only in-frame clones and misses some; the assay was immunoSEQ multiplex PCR. V and J calls plus clone size are reproduced from that table; the DNA served to infer D and trimming. The sample yields 110,000 to 150,000 clones, roughly 89% seen once. V shed 7 bases and J shed 9 bases, with 13 bases lying between them. CDR1 is MNHEY and CDR2 is SVGAGI in the germline V gene. This CDR3 is 12 amino acids long. The clonotype originates from a man aged 55 to 69 with active or convalescent COVID-19. The chain links TRBV6-5 to TRBJ2-1, with a tentative D call TRBD2 (5 bases). Source material: peripheral blood. As DNA, the CDR3 is TGTGCCAGCAACAACGTACTAGGTGAGCAGTTCTTC. Translating it yields CASNNVLGEQFF.